A single sample gave rise to the 22 T cell receptor beta chains below, sequenced in a study of long-term antiretroviral therapy in people with HIV. Survey-level resolution applied to immunoSEQ assay v3.0. Here immunoSEQ multiplex PCR was the method, and the copy in TCRdb shows in-frame clones only, minus some. Of 30,000 or so clones listed, around nine tenths were seen once; the top ten hold around 4%. The material was unsorted PBMCs, obtained 0.5 years after starting antiretroviral therapy. These receptors were collected from a woman between 18 and 30 years old with HIV.

The chain has TRBV19 and TRBJ2-7; TRBD1 aligns across 9 bases. The CDR3 runs to 14 residues. Germline V CDR1 and CDR2: LNHDA, SQIVND (reference sequence). The trim removed 5 bases at V and 6 bases at J, leaving 8 bases unmatched. Written as DNA, the CDR3 is TGTGCCAGTAGTGCCGGACAGGGGTTCGGCGAGCAGTACTTC. Translated: CASSAGQGFGEQYF.

This chain connects TRBV7-9 to TRBJ2-7; possible D gene TRBD2, 6 bases. Germline V gives CDR1 SEHNR, CDR2 FQNEAQ (reference sequence). This CDR3 has 14 residues. V lost 0 bases and J lost 3, with 9 bases in between. CDR3: CASSLAGGNYEQYF. CDR3 sequence (DNA): TGTGCCAGCAGCTTAGCGGGAGGTAACTACGAGCAGTACTTC.

V gene TRBV5-1 combines with J gene TRBJ2-7, with TRBD2 matching 11 bases. The germline V gene has CDR1 SGHRS and CDR2 YFSETQ. The CDR3 runs to 16 residues. V dropped 5 bases and J dropped 4; count of bases not matched to a gene: 11. The CDR3 loop is CASSLTAGTSGYEQYF. In nucleotides, the CDR3 is TGCGCCAGCAGTCTCACCGCCGGGACTAGCGGATACGAGCAGTACTTC.

To note about this clone: One end of the junction is discordant with germline, which a read error may explain. The chain links TRBV7-7 to TRBJ1-3; 8 bases match TRBD1. Germline CDR1 SSHAT, CDR2 FNYEAQ (reference sequence). This CDR3 is built from 14 residues. Here the CDR3 DNA reads TGTGCTAGCAGCCCGGACAGGGTCGGAAACACCATATATTTT. It is translated as CASSPDRVGNTIYF.

As for this clone: Other DNA sequences of this sample code for an identical CDR3. The chain employs TRBV4-3 and TRBJ2-7; 8 nucleotides match TRBD1. The CDR3 runs to 15 residues. The germline gives CDR1 LGHNA, CDR2 YSLEER. J gave up 1 base and V 0 bases, and 2 bases lay outside the gene matches. The chain's CDR3 is CASSQEGTGSYEQYF. The CDR3 nucleotides are TGCGCCAGCAGCCAAGAGGGGACAGGTTCCTACGAGCAGTACTTC.

V is TRBV6-5 and J is TRBJ2-7; either TRBD1 or TRBD2 may fit D (6 bases each). The CDR3 has 13 residues. CDR1 and CDR2 from the germline V gene are MNHEY and SVGAGI. V was shortened by 8 bases and J by 5 bases, with 16 bases between the two germline ends. The CDR3: CASGGLVPHEQYF. Written as DNA, the CDR3 is TGTGCCAGCGGGGGGCTAGTCCCCCACGAGCAGTACTTC.

The rearrangement joins TRBV5-1 to TRBJ2-6; D is tentatively TRBD1 or TRBD2 (5 bases each). The germline V gene encodes CDR1 SGHRS and CDR2 YFSETQ. The CDR3 is made up of 18 amino acids. V lost 0 bases and J 0 bases, leaving 13 bases between the germline ends. CDR3 coding DNA: TGCGCCAGCAGCTTGGTGGGGACGGGACGCTCTGGGGCCAACGTCCTGACTTTC. Translation gives CASSLVGTGRSGANVLTF.

The chain joins TRBV27 to TRBJ2-1; D is uncertain. This CDR3 is 15 amino acids long. Germline values: CDR1 MNHEY, CDR2 SMNVEV (reference sequence). Trimming stripped 2 bases from V and 1 base from J, with 9 bases between. The CDR3 DNA sequence: TGTGCCAGCAGTTTAATCGTCAAATCCTACAATGAGCAGTTCTTC. It translates to CASSLIVKSYNEQFF.

V is TRBV7-3 and J is TRBJ2-1, with D possibly being TRBD1 (5 bases). V shed 4 bases and J shed 4 bases, with 20 bases lying between them. The CDR3 is 17 residues long. Germline CDR1 reads SGHTA; CDR2 reads FQGTGA. The CDR3 sequence is CASSSQAGQTGYNEQFF. Written as DNA, the CDR3 is TGTGCCAGCAGCTCACAGGCTGGGCAGACCGGATACAATGAGCAGTTCTTC. Using reference TRBV7-3 and TRBJ2-1 for the parts outside the CDR3, the full variable domain is GAGVSQTPSNKVTEKGKYVELRCDPISGHTALYWYRQSLGQGPEFLIYFQGTGAADDSGLPNDRFFAVRPEGSVSTLKIQRTERGDSAVYLCASSSQAGQTGYNEQFFGPGTRLTVL.

The J gene is TRBJ1-2, the V gene TRBV27; 9 positions agree with TRBD1. This CDR3 spans 14 amino acids. V trimming: 2 bases; J trimming: 4 bases; junction bases outside the gene matches: 2. Germline assignment: CDR1 MNHEY and CDR2 SMNVEV (reference sequence). CDR3 residues: CASSLGGQGYGYTF. CDR3 DNA: TGTGCCAGCAGTTTAGGGGGACAGGGCTATGGCTACACCTTC.

This chain uses TRBV19 with TRBJ1-2; TRBD1 might be the D (5 bases). CDR1 and CDR2 (germline): LNHDA, SQIVND (reference sequence). CDR3 length: 13 residues. V was shortened by 7 bases and J by 8 bases, with 17 bases between the two germline ends. The CDR3 region is CASTYMGTYGYTF. The CDR3 region has the DNA TGTGCCAGTACTTATATGGGGACGTACGGCTACACCTTC.

The table lists this clone with a few counts. The chain links TRBV4-2 to TRBJ2-3; D possibly uses TRBD1 or TRBD2 (5 bases each). V was pared by 0 bases and J by 2 bases, with 21 bases between. Looked up from germline, CDR1 is LGHNA and CDR2 is YNFKEQ. This CDR3 has 19 amino acids. DNA of the CDR3: TGTGCCAGCAGCCAAGATTGGGGAGTGGTGGGGGTATTCACAGATACGCAGTATTTT. Residues: CASSQDWGVVGVFTDTQYF.

This chain uses TRBV5-1 with TRBJ2-1; D is perhaps TRBD1 or TRBD2 (5 bases each). The germline CDR1 and CDR2 sequences are SGHRS and YFSETQ. The CDR3 extends over 18 amino acids. V lost 3 bases, J lost 7 bases, and 26 bases lay in between. For the CDR3, the DNA is TGCGCCAGCAGCTGGGCCGTTAGGGGAAGGGAGCGTCGGAATGAGCAGTTCTTC. Protein: CASSWAVRGRERRNEQFF. The complete variable domain, with remaining parts taken from reference TRBV5-1 and TRBJ2-1, reads KAGVTQTPRYLIKTRGQQVTLSCSPISGHRSVSWYQQTPGQGLQFLFEYFSETQRNKGNFPGRFSGRQFSNSRSEMNVSTLELGDSALYLCASSWAVRGRERRNEQFFGPGTRLTVL.

CDR3 sequence: CASSPLGSGSYEQYF. CDR3 sequence (DNA): TGTGCCAGCAGCCCTCTTGGGTCGGGATCCTACGAGCAGTACTTC. V gene TRBV9 combines with J gene TRBJ2-7, with a tentative D call TRBD2 (5 bases). This CDR3 is built from 15 residues. Germline V gene data show CDR1 as SGDLS and CDR2 as YYNGEE. The ends were cut back, 4 bases at V and 1 base at J, with 15 bases in the middle. The full variable domain, in which reference TRBV9 and TRBJ2-7 provide the parts outside the CDR3, is DSGVTQTPKHLITATGQRVTLRCSPRSGDLSVYWYQQSLDQGLQFLIQYYNGEERAKGNILERFSAQQFPDLHSELNLSSLELGDSALYFCASSPLGSGSYEQYFGPGTRLTVT.

This clone was picked up a small number of times. The rearrangement joins TRBV6-4 to TRBJ2-6, with D perhaps matching TRBD1 (6 bases). This CDR3 has 14 residues. Trimming pared 6 bases from V and 2 bases from J, leaving 8 bases between. Germline CDR1 and CDR2: MRHNA and SNTAGT. The CDR3 coding sequence is TGTGCCAGCAGAGGGGACACTGGGGCCAACGTCCTGACTTTC. Protein sequence: CASRGDTGANVLTF.

This clone was detected only once. V and J are TRBV15 and TRBJ2-1; D call uncertain. This CDR3 has 14 amino acids. In germline, CDR1 is LNHNV, CDR2 YYDKDF (reference sequence). Trimming left V 0 bases short and J 6 bases short, with 9 bases between. CDR3 nucleotides: TGTGCCACCAGCAGAGACCTGAAAAGCAATGAGCAGTTCTTC. It translates to CATSRDLKSNEQFF.

V gene TRBV27 combines with J gene TRBJ2-7; 10 bases map to TRBD1. V lost 3 bases, J lost 3 bases, and 2 bases stayed unmatched. Germline V CDR1 and CDR2: MNHEY, SMNVEV (reference sequence). This CDR3 is built from 14 residues. The CDR3, as DNA: TGTGCCAGCAGTTTCGGGACAGGGGACTACGAGCAGTACTTC. Its translation is CASSFGTGDYEQYF.

This chain uses TRBV27 with TRBJ2-2; D call uncertain. This CDR3 has 13 amino acids. Trimming shortened V by 5 bases and J by 6 bases, and 10 bases separated the two germline ends. From germline, CDR1 is MNHEY and CDR2 SMNVEV (reference sequence). The CDR3 DNA is TGTGCCAGCAGTCACACGGTCTCCGGGGAGCTGTTTTTT. Translation: CASSHTVSGELFF.

CDR3 region: CSVEGKDRLYEQYF. CDR3 bases: TGCAGCGTTGAAGGAAAGGACAGACTCTACGAGCAGTACTTC. The genes are TRBV29-1 and TRBJ2-7, with D tentatively TRBD1 (6 bases). In germline, CDR1 is SQVTM, CDR2 ANQGSEA. The CDR3 runs to 14 residues. Trimming removed 1 base from V and 3 bases from J, with 13 bases in between.

The chain employs TRBV19 and TRBJ2-1; tentatively, D is TRBD1 or TRBD2 (6 bases each). The CDR3 runs to 16 residues. Per the germline V gene, CDR1 is LNHDA and CDR2 is SQIVND (reference sequence). Trimming removed 1 base from V and 8 bases from J, with 18 bases in between. The CDR3 region has the DNA TGTGCCAGTAGTATAGTCATGGGGGGCCCAGGAGATGAGCAGTTCTTC. It translates to CASSIVMGGPGDEQFF.

This clone has only one observation. This rearrangement joins TRBV5-1 to TRBJ2-3; D may correspond to TRBD1 or TRBD2 (5 bases each). V lost 3 bases and J lost 10, with 15 bases in between. Germline V gene data show CDR1 as SGHRS and CDR2 as YFSETQ. This CDR3 has 13 residues. The CDR3 spells CASSSDLGVPQYF. The CDR3 DNA sequence: TGCGCCAGCAGCTCGGACCTGGGGGTTCCGCAGTATTTT.

The rearrangement joins TRBV7-9 to TRBJ2-7, with 11 bases lining up with TRBD1. Trimming removed 0 bases from V and 3 bases from J; junction bases left unmatched: 4. This CDR3 has 16 residues. Germline V gives CDR1 SEHNR, CDR2 FQNEAQ (reference sequence). CDR3 coding DNA: TGTGCCAGCAGCTTAGCTTTTGGGACAGGGGGCTACGAGCAGTACTTC. This sequence encodes CASSLAFGTGGYEQYF.